This is a list of T cell receptor beta chains from one sample in a study of cytomegalovirus exposure and HLA in healthy donors. TCRdb keeps only in-frame clones here, not all; method: immunoSEQ multiplex PCR. Of 80,000 to 100,000 clones listed, more than 65% were seen once; the top ten hold 10%. The material sequenced was PBMCs. The receptors stem from a human donor in good health. Each CDR3 is given with its conserved first and last residue. Each record gives: clone size, D gene, CDR3 length, V gene, J gene, CDR3 protein, CDR3 DNA. D genes are given only for firm matches. Not all rows give a size; the values are once, few, many and, for expanded clones, a class.

.	.	14	TRBV25-1	TRBJ2-7	CASSRGLGTYEQYF	TGTGCCAGCAGTCGTGGACTGGGAACCTACGAGCAGTACTTC
.	TRBD1	15	TRBV7-9	TRBJ2-3	CASSNGQGVTDTQYF	TGTGCCAGCAGCAACGGACAGGGTGTCACAGATACGCAGTATTTT
.	.	16	TRBV28	TRBJ2-1	CASRSWGAVGYNEQFF	TGTGCCAGCAGGTCCTGGGGAGCAGTCGGGTACAATGAGCAGTTCTTC
.	.	16	TRBV7-9	TRBJ2-2	CASSPSGGKNTGELFF	TGTGCCAGCAGCCCCTCTGGCGGGAAGAACACCGGGGAGCTGTTTTTT
.	.	14	TRBV27	TRBJ1-2	CASSVRGASYGYTF	TGTGCCAGCAGTGTTCGGGGGGCCTCCTATGGCTACACCTTC
.	.	15	TRBV30	TRBJ1-3	CAWSVRRLSGNTIYF	TGTGCCTGGAGTGTACGGCGGCTCTCTGGAAACACCATATATTTT
.	TRBD2	15	TRBV7-3	TRBJ2-3	CASSLRSGITDTQYF	TGTGCCAGCAGCCTCCGGAGCGGGATCACAGATACGCAGTATTTT
few	.	13	TRBV4-2	TRBJ1-1	CASSQVGGTEAFF	TGTGCCAGCAGCCAAGTAGGGGGCACTGAAGCTTTCTTT
.	.	12	TRBV10-3	TRBJ2-7	CAISSPAYEQYF	TGTGCCATCAGTTCTCCCGCTTACGAGCAGTACTTC
.	.	14	TRBV15	TRBJ2-7	CATSRARSSYEQYF	TGTGCCACCAGCAGAGCACGGAGCTCCTACGAGCAGTACTTC
.	TRBD1	13	TRBV5-4	TRBJ1-2	CTLEGQGSDGYTF	TGTACCCTGGAAGGACAGGGGTCTGATGGCTACACCTTC
.	TRBD1	17	TRBV28	TRBJ2-7	CASSLGGSDRATYEQYF	TGTGCCAGCAGTCTAGGGGGATCGGACAGGGCGACCTACGAGCAGTACTTC
.	.	15	TRBV27	TRBJ2-7	CASSFSRGMNYEQYF	TGTGCCAGCAGTTTTAGCAGGGGTATGAACTACGAGCAGTACTTC